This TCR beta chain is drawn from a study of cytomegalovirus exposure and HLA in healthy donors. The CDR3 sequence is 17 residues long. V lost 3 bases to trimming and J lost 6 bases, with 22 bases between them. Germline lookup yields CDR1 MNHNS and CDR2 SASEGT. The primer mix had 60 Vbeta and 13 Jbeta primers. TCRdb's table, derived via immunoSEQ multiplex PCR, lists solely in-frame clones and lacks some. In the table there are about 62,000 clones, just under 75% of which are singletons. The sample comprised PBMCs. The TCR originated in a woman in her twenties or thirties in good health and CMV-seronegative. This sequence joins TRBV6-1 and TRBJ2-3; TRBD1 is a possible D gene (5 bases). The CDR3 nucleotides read TGTGCCAGCAGTGACACCCCCTCAGGGTACGCCGCGGATACGCAGTATTTT. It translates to CASSDTPSGYAADTQYF.